The rows below give T cell receptor beta chains drawn from one sample of a study of cytomegalovirus exposure and HLA in healthy donors. TCRdb keeps only in-frame clones here, not all; method: immunoSEQ multiplex PCR. With 65,000 to 85,000 clones in the sample, the ten largest clones hold 2% to 3%. Sequencing input: PBMCs. The receptors were sampled from a female donor in good health and CMV-seropositive. Each CDR3 is given without its conserved first and last residue. Fields, in order: J gene, V gene, CDR3 protein.

J: TRBJ1-5
V: TRBV19
CDR3: ASAQTGGNNQPQH

J: TRBJ2-3
V: TRBV6-5
CDR3: ASSSGGAGVGDTQY

J: TRBJ2-1
V: TRBV28
CDR3: ASLRLADGYNEQF

J: TRBJ1-5
V: TRBV27
CDR3: ASSLSGVGQPQH

J: TRBJ2-6
V: TRBV28
CDR3: ASSLHGGSGGDSGANVLT

J: TRBJ1-1
V: TRBV18
CDR3: ASSPLSYEAF

J: TRBJ2-5
V: TRBV11-2
CDR3: ASSLGAGQGQETQY

J: TRBJ2-7
V: TRBV13
CDR3: ASSFRDRGLYSSYEQY

J: TRBJ1-2
V: TRBV28
CDR3: ASSLDGYGYT

J: TRBJ2-1
V: TRBV7-3
CDR3: ASSPAGGLSKEQF

J: TRBJ1-4
V: TRBV28
CDR3: ASSLSTGATNEKLF